This entry concerns a single TCR beta chain. Germline CDR1 is KGHSH and CDR2 is LQKENI. CDR3 length equals 15 residues. The ends lost 3 bases at V and 7 bases at J; junction bases unmatched: 11. These data are taken from a study of T-cell memory formation after mild COVID-19. TCRdb itself ran the 5' RACE reads through MiXCR, one entry per CDR3 protein. The sample lists around 180,000 distinct CDR3 sequences; roughly 18% were seen once. V gene TRBV18 combines with J gene TRBJ1-2; TRBD1 aligns across 7 bases. The sequence was obtained from a man aged 18 to 29 who had mild COVID-19 (a few samples of this study predate the infection). Cell type and time point are not known. The specimen was PBMCs or a T cell subset sorted from them (not recorded which). CDR3 DNA sequence: TGTGCCAGCTCACCGGATGCGACAGGGCTGCTTGGCTACACCTTC. Its protein is CASSPDATGLLGYTF.